Each of the 26 T cell receptor beta chains below was sequenced from the same sample in a study of blood T cells in healthy people across ages. A sample-barcoded 5' primer and a J-beta primer mix were used in a second PCR of about 7 to 11 cycles. TCRdb used MiXCR to reprocess the 5' RACE reads, holding one entry per CDR3 protein. The sample holds roughly 1.5 million distinct CDR3 sequences, about 45% seen once. The sequencing sample was made of blood. The receptors were sampled from a woman in her late teens or twenties in good health.

A note on this clonotype: A much more abundant neighbour one base away suggests this may be a read error. The chain couples TRBV25-1 to TRBJ2-4, with TRBD2 identical over 7 bases. Germline V gives CDR1 MGHDK, CDR2 SYGVNS. The CDR3 is 14 residues long. Germline trimming cut 5 bases from V and 13 bases from J; bases unmatched to any gene: 14. CDR3 sequence: CASSRSGNYNEQYF. The DNA for the CDR3 is TGTGCCAGCAGTAGAAGCGGGAATTACAATGAGCAGTACTTC.

A note on this clonotype: It may be a read error: a sequence one base away is much more abundant. The J gene is TRBJ1-6, the V gene TRBV20-1; no clear D gene. Trimming pared 0 bases from V and 10 bases from J, leaving 19 bases between. The CDR3 runs to 16 residues. Looked up from germline, CDR1 is DFQATT and CDR2 is SNEGSKA (reference sequence). The CDR3 is CSARDRTAGGKSPLHF. CDR3 DNA sequence: TGCAGTGCTAGAGACCGAACTGCAGGAGGAAAGTCACCCCTCCACTTT.

This clonotype was seen only a few times. The chain couples TRBV15 to TRBJ1-1; no definite D call. The V gene's germline CDR1 is LNHNV and CDR2 YYDKDF (reference sequence). The CDR3 length is 14 residues. Trimming stripped 3 bases from V and 0 bases from J, with 8 bases between. The CDR3 bases are TGTGCCACCAGCAGGGGCCACATGAACACTGAAGCTTTCTTT. Translation gives CATSRGHMNTEAFF.

The chain couples TRBV5-1 to TRBJ2-2; no firm D call. Per the germline V gene, CDR1 is SGHRS and CDR2 is YFSETQ. With 1 base removed from V and 0 bases from J, the gap between germline ends came to 7 bases. The CDR3 is made up of 15 amino acids. CDR3 region: CASSLTQTNTGELFF. The CDR3 bases are TGCGCCAGCAGCTTGACACAGACGAACACCGGGGAGCTGTTTTTT.

This clonotype was observed once. The CDR3 DNA is TGTGCCAGCAGCCCACAGACGGGACAGGGGAACTATGGCTACACCTTC. Protein sequence: CASSPQTGQGNYGYTF. This chain connects TRBV7-2 to TRBJ1-2; the match to TRBD1 covers 10 bases. V gave up 5 bases and J gave up 2 bases; unmatched junction bases: 8. CDR1 and CDR2 from the germline V gene are SGHTA and FQGNSA. The CDR3 is 16 residues long.

The genes are TRBV7-2 and TRBJ1-2; possibly TRBD1 for D (5 bases). In germline, CDR1 is SGHTA, CDR2 FQGNSA. The CDR3 contains 14 residues. V was trimmed by 1 base and J by 8 bases, leaving 14 bases between them. CDR3 amino acids: CASSLGPGNDGYTF. The CDR3 bases are TGTGCCAGCAGCTTAGGCCCAGGGAACGACGGCTACACCTTC.

Only a few counts were recorded for this clonotype. V and J are TRBV6-5 and TRBJ2-7; D possibly corresponds to TRBD1 (6 bases). The CDR3 has 16 amino acids. Trimming removed 2 bases at V and 6 bases at J, with 20 bases between. CDR1 and CDR2 from the germline V gene are MNHEY and SVGAGI. The CDR3 DNA is TGTGCCAGCAGTTACCAACCCCCGATGACAGGTGCCGAGCAGTACTTC. The encoded protein is CASSYQPPMTGAEQYF.

The gene calls are TRBV5-1 and TRBJ2-3; either TRBD1 or TRBD2 may supply D (5 bases each). CDR1 is SGHRS, CDR2 YFSETQ, per germline. The CDR3 covers 14 residues. Trimming stripped 5 bases from V and 0 bases from J, with 10 bases between. CDR3 in amino acids: CASREGRSTDTQYF. The DNA for the CDR3 is TGCGCCAGCAGAGAGGGGCGTAGCACAGATACGCAGTATTTT.

The V gene is TRBV7-2, the J gene TRBJ1-2, with D uncertain. Germline assignment: CDR1 SGHTA and CDR2 FQGNSA. The CDR3 length is 14 residues. Trimming removed 7 bases at V and 5 bases at J, with 17 bases between. The CDR3 DNA follows: TGTGCCAGCACCCCAACTCCGGGCCGATATGGCTACACCTTC. This sequence encodes CASTPTPGRYGYTF.

The chain recombines TRBV6-6 with TRBJ1-1; D gene ambiguous. The CDR3 covers 15 residues. Germline V gene sequence: CDR1 MNHNY, CDR2 SVGAGI (reference sequence). Trimming shortened V by 0 bases and J by 4 bases, and 12 bases separated the two germline ends. The CDR3 nucleotides are TGTGCCAGCAGTTACTCGGGAGGCCATTTCACTGAAGCTTTCTTT. This codes for CASSYSGGHFTEAFF.

V and J are TRBV6-5 and TRBJ1-2; D not certain. V was shortened by 4 bases and J by 1 base, with 19 bases between the two germline ends. The CDR3 totals 17 residues. The V gene's germline CDR1 is MNHEY and CDR2 SVGAGI. The CDR3 sequence: CASSFLRPSVVNYGYTF. The CDR3 DNA reads TGTGCCAGCAGTTTTCTCAGGCCGAGTGTGGTTAACTATGGCTACACCTTC.

This chain links TRBV7-9 with TRBJ1-1, with unresolved D. Per the germline V gene, CDR1 is SEHNR and CDR2 is FQNEAQ (reference sequence). Trimming removed 5 bases at V and 3 bases at J, with 16 bases between. The CDR3 is made up of 15 amino acids. The CDR3 coding sequence is TGTGCCAGCAGCCCACGCACGGGCGCGGACACTGAAGCTTTCTTT. Protein sequence: CASSPRTGADTEAFF.

On this clonotype itself: This may arise from a read error, as a much more abundant clone is one base away. This chain links TRBV5-1 with TRBJ2-1; no firm D call. V was pared by 4 bases and J by 3 bases, with 11 bases between. The CDR3 is 14 residues long. From germline, CDR1 is SGHRS and CDR2 YFSETQ. The CDR3 bases are TGCGCCAGCAGCCTTCAGATTATCTACAATGAGCAGTTCTTC. It is translated as CASSLQIIYNEQFF.

In this sample, this clonotype turned up a few times. The rearrangement uses TRBV7-2 and TRBJ2-7, with 9 bases matching TRBD2. The CDR3 totals 19 residues. The ends lost 0 bases at V and 3 bases at J; junction bases unmatched: 15. The V gene's germline CDR1 is SGHTA and CDR2 FQGNSA. Here the CDR3 DNA reads TGTGCCAGCAGCTTAGCGTTCGGCCTAGCGGGGAGGAGGGACTACGAGCAGTACTTC. Amino acids: CASSLAFGLAGRRDYEQYF.

The chain recombines TRBV7-9 with TRBJ1-1; tentatively, D is TRBD1 (6 bases). Trimming cost V 5 bases and J 3 bases, with 10 bases left between them. CDR1 and CDR2 (germline): SEHNR, FQNEAQ (reference sequence). The CDR3 has 13 amino acids. The CDR3 loop reads CASSPGHYTEAFF. CDR3 bases: TGTGCCAGCAGCCCGGGACATTACACTGAAGCTTTCTTT.

The chain couples TRBV7-2 to TRBJ2-5; 8 positions match TRBD2. This CDR3 comprises 15 residues. V shed 5 bases, J shed 11 bases, and the junction held 16 bases outside the gene matches. Germline V gives CDR1 SGHTA, CDR2 FQGNSA. As DNA, the CDR3 is TGTGCCAGCAGCCCGGGAGGGATAGGGACTTACGATCAGTACTTC. Its protein product is CASSPGGIGTYDQYF.

The V gene is TRBV27, the J gene TRBJ2-1; TRBD1 aligns across 8 bases. The CDR3 runs 17 residues. The germline CDR1 and CDR2 sequences are MNHEY and SMNVEV (reference sequence). Unmatched junction bases numbered 10, after V lost 3 bases and J lost 3 bases. CDR3: CASSFSRRTGYYNEQFF. CDR3 DNA: TGTGCCAGCAGTTTCAGTAGAAGGACAGGGTACTACAATGAGCAGTTCTTC.

V is TRBV20-1 and J is TRBJ2-5, with D perhaps TRBD1 (5 bases). Looked up from germline, CDR1 is DFQATT and CDR2 is SNEGSKA (reference sequence). The CDR3 totals 11 residues. Trimming pared 4 bases from V and 11 bases from J, leaving 14 bases between. This CDR3 is CSATLDNEQYF. For the CDR3, the DNA is TGCAGTGCTACCCTGGACAATGAGCAGTACTTC.

V and J are TRBV19 and TRBJ1-1; TRBD1 might be the D (5 bases). Deletions cut 9 bases from V and 3 bases from J, with 14 bases between. The length of the CDR3 is 13 residues. CDR1 and CDR2 from the germline V gene are LNHDA and SQIVND (reference sequence). The CDR3 region is CASAAGSDTEAFF. The CDR3 DNA reads TGTGCCAGCGCTGCAGGGAGCGACACTGAAGCTTTCTTT.

This clonotype was detected only a few times. The chain employs TRBV4-1 and TRBJ2-7, with 9 bases aligning to TRBD2. Germline loops: CDR1 MGHRA, CDR2 YSYEKL. V gave up 1 base and J gave up 7 bases; unmatched junction bases: 11. This CDR3 spans 16 amino acids. CDR3 amino acids: CASSQGEASGVNEQYF. CDR3 bases: TGCGCCAGCAGCCAAGGGGAGGCTAGCGGGGTGAATGAGCAGTACTTC.

This clonotype appeared a few times. The genes are TRBV12-3 or TRBV12-4 and TRBJ2-1; 9 bases fit TRBD2. J lost 0 bases, V lost 6 bases, and 3 bases had no gene match. The CDR3 loop spans 15 amino acids. The chain's CDR3 is CASRGGRDSYNEQFF. The CDR3 DNA sequence: TGTGCCAGCAGGGGCGGGAGGGACTCCTACAATGAGCAGTTCTTC.

This clonotype was seen a handful of times. The chain joins TRBV29-1 to TRBJ1-1; no clear D gene. CDR3 length equals 13 residues. CDR1 SQVTM and CDR2 ANQGSEA come from the germline V gene. The germline V and J ends were trimmed by 2 bases and 5 bases, with 12 bases remaining between them. This CDR3 reads CSVERRERTEAFF. CDR3 bases: TGCAGCGTTGAACGACGTGAGAGAACTGAAGCTTTCTTT. Combining the CDR3 with reference TRBV29-1 and TRBJ1-1 gives the whole variable domain SAVISQKPSRDICQRGTSLTIQCQVDSQVTMMFWYRQQPGQSLTLIATANQGSEATYESGFVIDKFPISRPNLTFSTLTVSNMSPEDSSIYLCSVERRERTEAFFGQGTRLTVV.

This chain connects TRBV5-1 to TRBJ2-5; D gene uncertain. This CDR3 region has 13 residues. V was trimmed by 4 bases and J by 1 base, leaving 8 bases between them. Germline V CDR1 and CDR2: SGHRS, YFSETQ. The CDR3 coding sequence is TGCGCCAGCAGCCCGAACCTCCAAGAGACCCAGTACTTC. Its protein is CASSPNLQETQYF.

This clonotype has only a few counts. The chain joins TRBV7-2 to TRBJ2-5; D is perhaps TRBD1 (5 bases). The CDR3 is 15 amino acids. Deletions cut 1 base from V and 11 bases from J, with 20 bases between. Germline CDR1 and CDR2: SGHTA and FQGNSA. Here the CDR3 reads CASSLGVVGLNEQYF. The CDR3 bases are TGTGCCAGCAGCTTAGGAGTTGTGGGGCTCAATGAGCAGTACTTC.

The chain combines TRBV4-3 with TRBJ1-1; a possible D gene is TRBD1 (6 bases). Germline V gene sequence: CDR1 LGHNA, CDR2 YSLEER. The CDR3 spans 15 residues. V lost 2 bases to trimming and J lost 3 bases, with 13 bases between them. The CDR3 DNA reads as TGCGCCAGCAGCCAACTTCAGGGGAGGGACACTGAAGCTTTCTTT. As protein: CASSQLQGRDTEAFF.

This clonotype was detected a few times. The rearrangement links TRBV20-1 to TRBJ1-1, with a possible D match to TRBD1 (6 bases). The CDR3 is 10 residues long. Germline V lookup: CDR1 DFQATT, CDR2 SNEGSKA (reference sequence). CDR3 protein: CRQGNTEAFF. CDR3 DNA sequence: TGCAGACAGGGGAACACTGAAGCTTTCTTT.